These T cell receptor beta chains were read from a single sample in a study of blood T cell repertoires in COVID-19. Repertoires were generated with immunoSEQ multiplex PCR, while TCRdb's copy carries only in-frame clones and drops some. Among 150,000 to 200,000 clones listed, 70% to 85% were seen once. Sequencing used peripheral blood. These receptors originate from a human donor with acute or convalescent COVID-19. The donor label of this sample is uncertain. CDR3s include the opening cysteine and the closing phenylalanine or tryptophan. A D gene is named only where the DNA matches it firmly. Size values are once, few and many counts, or a class for expanded clones, and some rows have none.

.	TRBJ1-1	TRBV10-3	once	TGTGCCATCAGTGGAGACAGGCAGAACACTGAAGCTTTCTTT	CAISGDRQNTEAFF
.	TRBJ1-5	TRBV24-1	once	TGTGCCACCAGTGATTCCGGTCAGCCCCAGCATTTT	CATSDSGQPQHF
TRBD1	TRBJ1-6	TRBV3-1/TRBV3-2	few	TGTGCCAGCATGTCAGGAGACAGGGGCGGCTCACCCCTCCACTTT	CASMSGDRGGSPLHF
TRBD1	TRBJ1-6	TRBV5-8	.	TGTGCCAGCGGCCCTCAGGGGGCGCGTTGGAATTCACCCCTCCACTTT	CASGPQGARWNSPLHF
.	TRBJ2-7	TRBV2	.	TGTGCCAGCAGGGGGGGATGGGCCTACGAGCAGTACTTC	CASRGGWAYEQYF
.	TRBJ1-2	TRBV7-9	.	TGTGCCAGCAGCTCCGGGGAGGGCGGCTACACCTTC	CASSSGEGGYTF
TRBD2	TRBJ2-7	TRBV15	.	TGTGCCACCAGCAGAGATCTAGCGGGAGAACACGAGCAGTACTTC	CATSRDLAGEHEQYF
.	TRBJ1-1	TRBV29-1	.	TGCAGCGTTTCTCGGGGGAACACTGAAGCTTTCTTT	CSVSRGNTEAFF
.	TRBJ1-2	TRBV16	.	TGTGCCAGCAGCCCGGGGGAAGCTCTTGGCTACACCTTC	CASSPGEALGYTF
.	TRBJ2-1	TRBV7-8	.	TGTGCCAGCAGCTTGGGCCCGGACAATGAGCAGTTCTTC	CASSLGPDNEQFF
.	TRBJ2-7	TRBV7-9	.	TGTGCCAGCAGCCGACAGCTCGACGAGCAGTACTTC	CASSRQLDEQYF
TRBD1	TRBJ1-4	TRBV28	.	TGTGCCAGCAGTTCCCTCAGGACAGGGGCGGGTGAAAAACTGTTTTTT	CASSSLRTGAGEKLFF
TRBD1	TRBJ2-7	TRBV2	many	TGTGCCAGCGGACAGGGGGTCAACTACGAGCAGTACTTC	CASGQGVNYEQYF
TRBD1	TRBJ1-5	TRBV7-2	.	TGTGCCAGCAGCTCGCAGGGGGATCAGCCCCAGCATTTT	CASSSQGDQPQHF
.	TRBJ2-1	TRBV19	.	TGTGCCAGTAGTGGCAGGCTGAACTCCTACAATGAGCAGTTCTTC	CASSGRLNSYNEQFF
TRBD2	TRBJ2-2	TRBV5-5	.	TGTGCCAGCAGCGCCACTAGCGAGAACACCGGGGAGCTGTTTTTT	CASSATSENTGELFF
TRBD1	TRBJ1-2	TRBV6-5	.	TGTGCCAGCAGTTACTCGACAGGGGGCACCTATGGCTACACCTTC	CASSYSTGGTYGYTF
.	TRBJ1-6	TRBV5-6	.	TGTGCCAGCAGCCCCGGGGGGTTCTCCTATAATTCACCCCTCCACTTT	CASSPGGFSYNSPLHF
.	TRBJ1-1	TRBV20-1	.	TGCAGTGCTAGAGAACTTTTAGCTTTCTTT	CSARELLAFF
TRBD2	TRBJ2-1	TRBV19	few	TGTGCCAGTAGTACCCCGGGGCGGGGGGCGGTTGAGCAGTTCTTC	CASSTPGRGAVEQFF
.	TRBJ2-7	TRBV5-1	.	TGCGCCAGCAGCTTGGAAGGCGGAACCTACGAGCAGTACTTC	CASSLEGGTYEQYF
.	TRBJ1-4	TRBV14	.	TGTGCCAGCAGCCAAGCACAGGGAATAGGAAAACTGTTTTTT	CASSQAQGIGKLFF
TRBD2	TRBJ2-7	TRBV7-8	.	TGTGCCAGCAGCTTATGGGCTAGCGGGAGCTACGAGCAGTACTTC	CASSLWASGSYEQYF
.	TRBJ2-5	TRBV7-2	.	TGTGCCAGCACCGTAGGAGGAGCGGGTGAAGAGACCCAGTACTTC	CASTVGGAGEETQYF
TRBD1	TRBJ2-3	TRBV5-8	.	TGTGCCAGCAGCCTACAGGGGGCGCTTAAGGATACGCAGTATTTT	CASSLQGALKDTQYF
TRBD1	TRBJ2-7	TRBV9	.	TGTGCCAGCAGCGCCACGGGGACAGGCTACGAGCAGTACTTC	CASSATGTGYEQYF
TRBD2	TRBJ2-1	TRBV7-9	.	TGTGCCAGCAGCCCCTGGACTAGCGGGAGGGCAAATGTGGGCAATGAGCAGTTCTTC	CASSPWTSGRANVGNEQFF
.	TRBJ2-5	TRBV5-1	.	TGCGCCAGCAGCTTGTCTGCGGATGCGTTTGGAGAGACCCAGTACTTC	CASSLSADAFGETQYF
.	TRBJ2-1	TRBV7-3	.	TGTGCCAGCAGCCCCCGAATGGGCGCTCCTGAGCAGTTCTTC	CASSPRMGAPEQFF
TRBD1	TRBJ2-3	TRBV19	.	TGTGCCAGTAGTTTGGGACAGGGAGGTTGGACAGATACGCAGTATTTT	CASSLGQGGWTDTQYF
TRBD1	TRBJ2-5	TRBV6-4	few	TGTGCCAGCAGTGCCGAGACAGGGGGGCAAGAGACCCAGTACTTC	CASSAETGGQETQYF
TRBD2	TRBJ2-3	TRBV15	.	TGTGCCACCAGCAGAGATCGACTAGCGGGGAGTACGCAGTATTTT	CATSRDRLAGSTQYF
TRBD2	TRBJ2-1	TRBV30	.	TGTGCCTGGAGTGCGGCGGGGGGGGAGCAGTTCTTC	CAWSAAGGEQFF
TRBD1	TRBJ1-4	TRBV5-1	few	TGCGCCAGCAGCGTTACCGGGACAGGGGCTGAAAAACTGTTTTTT	CASSVTGTGAEKLFF
TRBD2	TRBJ2-3	TRBV30	.	TGTGCCTGGAGTGGACTAGCATTCACAGATACGCAGTATTTT	CAWSGLAFTDTQYF
TRBD1	TRBJ2-5	TRBV11-1	.	TGTGCCAGCAGCTTGGAAGGGGGCAACGTAGAGACCCAGTACTTC	CASSLEGGNVETQYF
TRBD2	TRBJ2-5	TRBV19	few	TGTGCCAGTAGTACAGGGACTAGCGGGAGTCAAGAGACCCAGTACTTC	CASSTGTSGSQETQYF
.	TRBJ1-2	TRBV2	.	TGTGCCAGCAGTGTCGTGACAGGCGGCTACACCTTC	CASSVVTGGYTF
.	TRBJ1-6	TRBV30	few	TGTGCCTGGACAATGGGGTTCGGCGGGTATTCACCCCTCCACTTT	CAWTMGFGGYSPLHF
.	TRBJ2-1	TRBV7-9	.	TGTGCCAGCAGCTCTGACTCCCACAATGAGCAGTTCTTC	CASSSDSHNEQFF
TRBD2	TRBJ2-1	TRBV5-1	.	TGCGCCAGCAGGCTCCTGGCGGGAGGGCCCGATGAGCAGTTCTTC	CASRLLAGGPDEQFF
TRBD2	TRBJ2-3	TRBV5-4	.	TGTGCCAGCAGCCGGGGGGGGAGCGGGGCTGAGGGAGATACGCAGTATTTT	CASSRGGSGAEGDTQYF
.	TRBJ2-4	TRBV12-3/TRBV12-4	.	TGTGCCAGCAGTTTTAGGGGAAAAAACATTCAGTACTTC	CASSFRGKNIQYF
TRBD2	TRBJ2-1	TRBV9	.	TGTGCCAGCAGCGAACTTGGACTAGCGGGACCTGGGGATGAGCAGTTCTTC	CASSELGLAGPGDEQFF
.	TRBJ1-1	TRBV18	.	TGTGCCAGCTCACCAAGGACAGAAAACACTGAAGCTTTCTTT	CASSPRTENTEAFF
.	TRBJ2-7	TRBV5-4	.	TGTGCCAGCACCTTACAAGGAGGGCCCCTTTCCTACGAGCAGTACTTC	CASTLQGGPLSYEQYF